The next 31 T cell receptor beta chains were all read from a single sample in a study of glioma-infiltrating T cells after dendritic cell vaccination. Only in-frame clones appear in the TCRdb table, and some are missing; sequencing was by immunoSEQ multiplex PCR. The sample lists just under 85,000 clones, 70% to 90% seen once, with about 3% in the top ten. This specimen consisted of blood, obtained before dendritic cell vaccination. These TCRs come from a human donor with glioblastoma.

In its sample, this clone was seen once. The chain has TRBV15 and TRBJ1-2; possibly TRBD1 for D (6 bases). The length of the CDR3 is 13 residues. Germline V gene data show CDR1 as LNHNV and CDR2 as YYDKDF (reference sequence). Trimming cost V 11 bases and J 2 bases, with 15 bases left between them. The CDR3 reads CAAADSKNYGYTF. CDR3 in DNA: TGTGCCGCCGCGGACAGTAAAAACTATGGCTACACCTTC.

Of note for this clone: Other DNA sequences of this sample code for an identical CDR3. V is TRBV4-1 and J is TRBJ2-3, with TRBD1 matching 7 bases. The CDR3 contains 16 residues. Unmatched junction bases numbered 11, after V lost 0 bases and J lost 8 bases. Germline V lookup: CDR1 MGHRA, CDR2 YSYEKL. In DNA form, the CDR3 reads TGCGCCAGCAGCCAAGAACAGGGGACACATTACGGTACGCAGTATTTT. Protein sequence: CASSQEQGTHYGTQYF.

The V call is TRBV18, the J call TRBJ1-1; 8 nucleotides align to TRBD1. The CDR3 runs to 13 residues. The V gene end was trimmed by 4 bases and the J gene end by 4 bases; junction bases not matched to a gene: 2. Germline CDR1 is KGHSH and CDR2 is LQKENI. CDR3 nucleotides: TGTGCCAGCTCACAAACAGGGGGCACTGAAGCTTTCTTT. Protein: CASSQTGGTEAFF.

The rearrangement uses TRBV28 and TRBJ2-7, with 7 bases lining up with TRBD2. Germline values: CDR1 MDHEN, CDR2 SYDVKM. The CDR3 sequence is 14 residues long. The J segment lost 0 bases and the V segment lost 11 bases, leaving 10 bases of the junction unmatched. CDR3 DNA: TGTGCCCCCCTAGCCACTAGCGTCTCCTACGAGCAGTACTTC. Residues: CAPLATSVSYEQYF. Full variable domain (remainder filled in from reference TRBV28 and TRBJ2-7): DVKVTQSSRYLVKRTGEKVFLECVQDMDHENMFWYRQDPGLGLRLIYFSYDVKMKEKGDIPEGYSVSREKKERFSLILESASTNQTSMYLCAPLATSVSYEQYFGPGTRLTVT.

This chain uses TRBV30 with TRBJ2-7, with D maybe TRBD2 (6 bases). Germline loops: CDR1 GTSNPN, CDR2 SVGIG (reference sequence). The CDR3 is made up of 11 amino acids. V was clipped by 5 bases and J by 11 bases, with 16 bases between them. The CDR3 DNA reads TGTGCCTGGGGGGGGTCTTCAGCAGAGTACTTC. Translation gives CAWGGSSAEYF.

The chain joins TRBV5-6 to TRBJ1-5, with 7 bases lining up with TRBD1. The CDR3 contains 16 residues. Unmatched junction bases numbered 12, after V lost 4 bases and J lost 5 bases. The germline V gene encodes CDR1 SGHDT and CDR2 YYEEEE. The CDR3 nucleotides read TGTGCCAGCAGCCAGATTAGACAGGGAGAGCATCAGCCCCAGCATTTT. It yields the protein CASSQIRQGEHQPQHF. Based on the CDR3 plus reference TRBV5-6 and TRBJ1-5, the full variable domain is DAGVTQSPTHLIKTRGQQVTLRCSPKSGHDTVSWYQQALGQGPQFIFQYYEEEERQRGNFPDRFSGHQFPNYSSELNVNALLLGDSALYLCASSQIRQGEHQPQHFGDGTRLSIL.

The gene calls are TRBV5-1 and TRBJ1-1; D gene uncertain. The length of the CDR3 is 14 residues. V was trimmed by 0 bases and J by 2 bases, leaving 8 bases between them. Germline V gene lookup returns CDR1 SGHRS and CDR2 YFSETQ. The CDR3 DNA reads as TGCGCCAGCAGCTTGGAGCGGGTAAACACTGAAGCTTTCTTT. It encodes CASSLERVNTEAFF.

The chain has TRBV29-1 and TRBJ2-5; TRBD2 aligns across 13 bases. The CDR3 contains 17 residues. The V gene end was trimmed by 3 bases and the J gene end by 4 bases; junction bases not matched to a gene: 11. Germline V gives CDR1 SQVTM, CDR2 ANQGSEA. The CDR3 region has the DNA TGCAGCGTTGAGGGGGGACTAGCGGGAATTAACGGAGAGACCCAGTACTTC. Encoded protein: CSVEGGLAGINGETQYF. The variable domain in full, with the rest retrieved from reference TRBV29-1 and TRBJ2-5, is SAVISQKPSRDICQRGTSLTIQCQVDSQVTMMFWYRQQPGQSLTLIATANQGSEATYESGFVIDKFPISRPNLTFSTLTVSNMSPEDSSIYLCSVEGGLAGINGETQYFGPGTRLLVL.

This clone was picked up a small number of times. This chain connects TRBV6-6 to TRBJ1-1; weak D call: TRBD1 (5 bases). V lost 8 bases, J lost 11 bases, and 21 bases lay in between. The CDR3 has 13 amino acids. The germline V gene has CDR1 MNHNY and CDR2 SVGAGI (reference sequence). CDR3 nucleotides: TGTGCCAGCGGTGGGGGGGGTGACCTTGGGGCTTTCTTT. Translation: CASGGGGDLGAFF.

This chain uses TRBV2 with TRBJ1-2; 7 nucleotides line up with TRBD1. V was clipped by 5 bases and J by 5 bases; unmatched bases: 8. Germline CDR1 reads SNHLY; CDR2 reads FYNNEI. The CDR3 runs to 14 residues. This CDR3 is CASSTGTAKYGYTF. The CDR3 nucleotides are TGTGCCAGCAGTACCGGGACAGCGAAATATGGCTACACCTTC.

The chain recombines TRBV5-1 with TRBJ2-7; TRBD2 matches 8 bases. Germline V CDR1 and CDR2: SGHRS, YFSETQ. The CDR3 runs to 15 residues. V lost 5 bases and J lost 2; bases outside the gene matches: 9. The CDR3 spells CASRKQRGSAYEQYF. As DNA, the CDR3 is TGCGCCAGCAGGAAGCAGCGGGGGTCCGCCTACGAGCAGTACTTC.

The chain couples TRBV9 to TRBJ1-2; 7 nucleotides line up with TRBD1. The CDR3 runs to 14 residues. Trimming removed 3 bases from V and 7 bases from J; junction bases left unmatched: 9. Germline values: CDR1 SGDLS, CDR2 YYNGEE. CDR3 region: CASSAMDRLVGYTF. The CDR3 nucleotides read TGTGCCAGCAGCGCCATGGACAGGTTGGTTGGCTACACCTTC.

This clone was recorded only once. This chain joins TRBV7-9 and TRBJ2-1; 11 nucleotides match TRBD1. J lost 7 bases, V lost 0 bases, and 8 bases had no gene match. Germline loops: CDR1 SEHNR, CDR2 FQNEAQ (reference sequence). This CDR3 comprises 17 residues. CDR3 DNA sequence: TGTGCCAGCAGCTTAGCGCTTGGACAGGGGGCGCAGAATGAGCAGTTCTTC. It codes for CASSLALGQGAQNEQFF.

The chain recombines TRBV15 with TRBJ1-5; 7 bases are a match to TRBD1. V shed 5 bases and J 2 bases; nucleotides not matched to a gene: 3. The germline gives CDR1 LNHNV, CDR2 YYDKDF (reference sequence). This CDR3 is 14 amino acids long. CDR3 sequence (DNA): TGTGCCACCAGCGGCGGACAGGGCAATCAGCCCCAGCATTTT. Its protein product is CATSGGQGNQPQHF.

This clone is a singleton in its sample. This chain links TRBV18 with TRBJ1-1, with 7 bases fitting TRBD1. Trimming took 5 bases from V and 0 from J; bases not matched to a gene: 9. From germline, CDR1 is KGHSH and CDR2 LQKENI. This CDR3 contains 16 residues. CDR3 coding DNA: TGTGCCAGCTCAGCGAGAAGACAGGGTGTGAACACTGAAGCTTTCTTT. It specifies CASSARRQGVNTEAFF.

This clone is a singleton in its sample. The V and J genes are TRBV5-5 and TRBJ2-1; D may be TRBD2 (7 bases). V lost 4 bases and J lost 4, with 18 bases in between. The CDR3 has 16 residues. Looked up from germline, CDR1 is SGHKS and CDR2 is YYEKEE (reference sequence). This CDR3 reads CASSGREGDNYNEQFF. In nucleotides, the CDR3 is TGTGCCAGCAGCGGAAGGGAGGGGGACAATTACAATGAGCAGTTCTTC.

V usage is TRBV5-8 and J usage is TRBJ2-1, with 8 bases identical to TRBD1. Unmatched junction bases numbered 14, after V lost 3 bases and J lost 0 bases. This CDR3 contains 19 residues. CDR1 SGHTS and CDR2 YDEGEE come from the germline V gene. Written as DNA, the CDR3 is TGTGCCAGCAGCTCGATGACAGGGGCGCTCGATATCTCCTACAATGAGCAGTTCTTC. This codes for CASSSMTGALDISYNEQFF.

This chain joins TRBV6-4 and TRBJ2-2; 10 bases match TRBD1. V lost 0 bases and J lost 4; bases outside the gene matches: 8. CDR1 and CDR2 (germline): MRHNA, SNTAGT. CDR3 length: 18 residues. The CDR3 DNA follows: TGTGCCAGCAGTGACTCGGGACAGGGGATCGGTGGCACCGGGGAGCTGTTTTTT. Its translation is CASSDSGQGIGGTGELFF.

The chain recombines TRBV7-6 with TRBJ2-3, with 8 bases identical to TRBD2. Germline CDR1 and CDR2: SGHVS and FNYEAQ. Unmatched junction bases numbered 5, after V lost 6 bases and J lost 3 bases. The CDR3 extends over 14 amino acids. Here the CDR3 reads CASSRGGVTDTQYF. As DNA, the CDR3 is TGTGCCAGCAGTCGGGGGGGCGTGACAGATACGCAGTATTTT.

The chain combines TRBV21-1 with TRBJ1-5; TRBD1 is the table's D call and was not checked against the DNA. TRBV21-1 is labeled a pseudogene. The CDR3 covers 13 residues. The CDR3 sequence: CASSTGTGQPQHF. Here the CDR3 DNA reads TGTGCCAGCAGCACCGGGACAGGCCAGCCCCAGCATTTT.

The chain uses TRBV10-3 and TRBJ2-5; TRBD2 might be the D (6 bases). Per the germline V gene, CDR1 is ENHRY and CDR2 is SYGVKD. Trimming pared 9 bases from V and 2 bases from J, leaving 13 bases between. The CDR3 contains 13 residues. The CDR3 nucleotides are TGTGCCATTTCCGGGGGTGAACAAGAGACCCAGTACTTC. The encoded protein is CAISGGEQETQYF.

This chain uses TRBV5-1 with TRBJ2-1; 11 bases fit TRBD2. The CDR3 is 15 residues long. Germline V gene data show CDR1 as SGHRS and CDR2 as YFSETQ. V was pared by 0 bases and J by 7 bases, with 3 bases of the junction left unmatched. The CDR3 DNA follows: TGCGCCAGCAGCTTGGAACTAGCGGGAGTAAATGAGCAGTTCTTC. Amino acids: CASSLELAGVNEQFF.

The V call is TRBV2, the J call TRBJ1-1; D unclear. Trimming left V 8 bases short and J 3 bases short, with 13 bases between. This CDR3 is 13 amino acids long. Looked up from germline, CDR1 is SNHLY and CDR2 is FYNNEI. CDR3 nucleotides: TGTGCCAGCGAAGTGGTCCGGGACACTGAAGCTTTCTTT. The encoded protein is CASEVVRDTEAFF.

This chain uses TRBV4-1 with TRBJ2-1; perhaps TRBD2 as D (5 bases). The CDR3 loop spans 16 amino acids. CDR1 is MGHRA, CDR2 YSYEKL, per germline. The V end lost 0 bases, the J end lost 4 bases, and 13 bases lay between the germline ends. DNA for the CDR3: TGCGCCAGCAGCCAAGATATGCGGGCCCCTTACAATGAGCAGTTCTTC. Translating it yields CASSQDMRAPYNEQFF.

This chain uses TRBV18 with TRBJ1-1; no reliable D call. Germline CDR1 and CDR2: KGHSH and LQKENI. The CDR3 has 14 amino acids. V was clipped by 0 bases and J by 1 base, with 6 bases between them. CDR3 nucleotide sequence: TGTGCCAGCTCACCACCGGTAGCGAACACTGAAGCTTTCTTT. It encodes CASSPPVANTEAFF.

CDR3 in amino acids: CASSLSRAMNTEAFF. In DNA, the CDR3 is TGTGCCAGCAGCTTGAGCAGGGCGATGAACACTGAAGCTTTCTTT. This rearrangement joins TRBV5-4 to TRBJ1-1; possible D gene TRBD1, 5 bases. The germline gives CDR1 SGHNT, CDR2 YYREEE (reference sequence). The V gene lost 1 base and the J gene lost 0 bases, with 10 bases spanning the gap. The CDR3 runs 15 residues. The whole variable domain, remainder taken from reference TRBV5-4 and TRBJ1-1, is ETGVTQSPTHLIKTRGQQVTLRCSSQSGHNTVSWYQQALGQGPQFIFQYYREEENGRGNFPPRFSGLQFPNYSSELNVNALELDDSALYLCASSLSRAMNTEAFFGQGTRLTVV.

This clone was detected only once. CDR3: CASSDESSSYNEQFF. As DNA, the CDR3 is TGTGCCAGCAGCGATGAGAGTAGCTCCTACAATGAGCAGTTCTTC. This chain joins TRBV9 and TRBJ2-1; no definite D call. This CDR3 comprises 15 residues. Between the trimmed V and J ends, which lost 3 bases and 0 bases, there was a span of 10 bases. CDR1 SGDLS and CDR2 YYNGEE come from the germline V gene.

V usage is TRBV5-1 and J usage is TRBJ2-1, with a tentative D call TRBD1 (6 bases). CDR1 is SGHRS and CDR2 is YFSETQ in the germline V gene. The CDR3 consists of 13 residues. V was trimmed by 2 bases and J by 6 bases, leaving 9 bases between them. The CDR3 region is CASSFNRVNEQFF. The CDR3 nucleotides read TGCGCCAGCAGCTTCAACAGGGTCAATGAGCAGTTCTTC. Full variable domain (remainder filled in from reference TRBV5-1 and TRBJ2-1): KAGVTQTPRYLIKTRGQQVTLSCSPISGHRSVSWYQQTPGQGLQFLFEYFSETQRNKGNFPGRFSGRQFSNSRSEMNVSTLELGDSALYLCASSFNRVNEQFFGPGTRLTVL.

This CDR3 reads CASKGALGSEAFF. CDR3 bases: TGTGCCAGCAAGGGGGCCCTGGGGTCTGAAGCTTTCTTT. The J gene is TRBJ1-1, the V gene TRBV27, with 7 bases fitting TRBD1. Trimming cost V 7 bases and J 6 bases; bases outside gene matches: 8. This CDR3 has 13 residues. Germline values: CDR1 MNHEY, CDR2 SMNVEV (reference sequence).

The chain combines TRBV7-8 with TRBJ1-6; TRBD1 might be the D (6 bases). Germline V gene data show CDR1 as SGHVS and CDR2 as FQNEAQ. This CDR3 is 15 amino acids long. The germline V and J ends were trimmed by 1 base and 10 bases, with 14 bases remaining between them. As DNA, the CDR3 is TGTGCCAGCAGCTTAGTTTTTGGACAGATGTCACCCCTCCACTTT. Amino acids: CASSLVFGQMSPLHF.

The V and J genes are TRBV30 and TRBJ1-5; 9 bases fit TRBD1. V lost 5 bases and J lost 5; bases outside the gene matches: 4. This CDR3 spans 13 amino acids. Looked up from germline, CDR1 is GTSNPN and CDR2 is SVGIG (reference sequence). This chain's CDR3 is CAWGDRADQPQHF. The CDR3 nucleotides are TGTGCCTGGGGGGACAGGGCCGATCAGCCCCAGCATTTT.